This is a list of T cell receptor beta chains from one sample in a study of blood T cell repertoires in COVID-19. The data were produced by immunoSEQ multiplex PCR, yet TCRdb's version contains in-frame clones alone and is incomplete. The sample consists of approximately 300,000 clones, about nine tenths of them appearing once. The sequenced sample consisted of PBMCs or T cells enriched from blood (not recorded which). The receptor source for this set is a man aged 60 to 69 who had recovered from COVID-19. Both conserved end residues are trimmed from each CDR3. Fields, in order: J gene, V gene, CDR3 protein.

TRBJ1-6,TRBV5-1,ASSSGQAVYNSPLH
TRBJ2-7,TRBV5-6,ASSLWGRGSYRNEQY
TRBJ1-2,TRBV7-3,ASSPRDRGPNYGYT
TRBJ2-2,TRBV7-9,ASTLGEIGAGELF
TRBJ2-2,TRBV29-1,SVAHRQGARTGELF
TRBJ2-7,TRBV6-4,ASSGAGTAYEQY
TRBJ1-2,TRBV18,ASSPGKGQGSGYT
TRBJ1-2,TRBV5-1,ASSLVPTGAATSGGYT
TRBJ1-1,TRBV4-2,ASSRGGGALEAF
TRBJ1-2,TRBV4-1,ASSQGGVYGYT
TRBJ1-4,TRBV9,ASSVATSGNEKLF
TRBJ2-3,TRBV5-1,ASSLALVASTDTQY
TRBJ2-1,TRBV24-1,ATSDFGLAVNEQF
TRBJ1-4,TRBV30,AWGPATNEKLF
TRBJ1-6,TRBV28,ASSSPDSPLH
TRBJ2-7,TRBV6-1,ASSEVADGYEQY
TRBJ2-7,TRBV28,ASRNPQGRGLYEQY
TRBJ1-5,TRBV28,ASSLIQVNQPQH
TRBJ1-4,TRBV24-1,ATSGDDIPGGKLF
TRBJ2-2,TRBV3-1/TRBV3-2,ASSHVPGQGNTGELF
TRBJ2-5,TRBV4-1,ASSRPSGTGNLETQY
TRBJ2-1,TRBV24-1,ATSAPGTGGDEQF
TRBJ1-2,TRBV28,ASSPRPGYGYT
TRBJ2-3,TRBV28,ASTVAGLSTDTQY
TRBJ2-3,TRBV19,ASSKGLAGRTDTQY
TRBJ1-6,TRBV5-1,ASSLETRGDSPLH
TRBJ2-1,TRBV6-4,ASSSGLAAEQF
TRBJ2-3,TRBV5-1,ASSFLGGSQADTQY
TRBJ2-3,TRBV27,ASRRLAGDPSPVDTQY
TRBJ2-1,TRBV18,ASSPVTSGYNEQF
TRBJ2-1,TRBV6-5,ASGGRGYEQF
TRBJ2-7,TRBV11-2,ASSHLGAEQY
TRBJ2-1,TRBV28,ASSWGGPSYNEQF
TRBJ2-1,TRBV5-4,ASSSLLIRYNEQF
TRBJ2-2,TRBV7-3,ASSSQAIGNGELF
TRBJ1-2,TRBV5-4,ASSPGQRNYGYT
TRBJ1-6,TRBV6-5,ASSLQGAARSPLH